The 20 T cell receptor beta chains reported below all come from one sample, sequenced in a study of blood T cell repertoires in COVID-19. Clones were read by immunoSEQ multiplex PCR, and TCRdb kept only the in-frame ones, dropping some. Found here are approximately 260,000 clones, roughly four fifths of them singletons; the top ten hold around an eighth. The sequenced sample was peripheral blood. Every receptor here comes from a woman aged 60-75 years with active or convalescent COVID-19.

The V gene is TRBV27, the J gene TRBJ2-7; 8 positions agree with TRBD1. With V trimmed by 5 bases and J by 2 bases, 8 bases remained unmatched. Looked up from germline, CDR1 is MNHEY and CDR2 is SMNVEV (reference sequence). The CDR3 has 15 residues. The CDR3 loop reads CASSPFGTGTYEQYF. The CDR3 DNA follows: TGTGCCAGCAGTCCGTTCGGGACAGGTACCTACGAGCAGTACTTC.

A note on this clone: In the same sample, other DNA sequences code for this CDR3. This CDR3 is CASSDRLNTEAFF. CDR3 DNA sequence: TGTGCCAGCTCTGACAGGTTGAACACTGAAGCTTTCTTT. This chain connects TRBV19 to TRBJ1-1, with D possibly being TRBD1 (6 bases). CDR1 is LNHDA and CDR2 is SQIVND in the germline V gene (reference sequence). The CDR3 length is 13 residues. V was pared by 9 bases and J by 0 bases, with 11 bases between. Based on the CDR3 plus reference TRBV19 and TRBJ1-1, the full variable domain is DGGITQSPKYLFRKEGQNVTLSCEQNLNHDAMYWYRQDPGQGLRLIYYSQIVNDFQKGDIAEGYSVSREKKESFPLTVTSAQKNPTAFYLCASSDRLNTEAFFGQGTRLTVV.

The chain carries TRBV12-3 or TRBV12-4 and TRBJ1-4; D gene uncertain. V lost 5 bases, J lost 8 bases, and 12 bases lay in between. The CDR3 length is 13 residues. Written as DNA, the CDR3 is TGTGCCAGCAGTGGCGGGAACAGAGAAAAACTGTTTTTT. Encoded protein: CASSGGNREKLFF.

The rearrangement uses TRBV7-3 and TRBJ2-3, with TRBD2 matching over 7 bases. Germline CDR1 SGHTA, CDR2 FQGTGA. The CDR3 sequence is 14 residues long. The ends lost 4 bases at V and 4 bases at J; junction bases unmatched: 5. The CDR3 sequence is CASSSTGGADTQYF. CDR3 in DNA: TGTGCCAGCAGCTCCACGGGGGGAGCAGATACGCAGTATTTT.

This clone occurred once. The chain couples TRBV6-5 to TRBJ1-5, with D possibly matching TRBD1 (5 bases). The CDR3 has 14 amino acids. Trimming pared 6 bases from V and 5 bases from J, leaving 14 bases between. Germline V gives CDR1 MNHEY, CDR2 SVGAGI. The CDR3 coding sequence is TGTGCCAGCAGGGGGGGACCTCGATATCAGCCCCAGCATTTT. It encodes CASRGGPRYQPQHF.

The V and J genes are TRBV5-5 and TRBJ1-2; weak D call: TRBD1 (6 bases). CDR3 length: 16 amino acids. V shed 4 bases and J shed 7 bases, with 23 bases lying between them. Germline CDR1 SGHKS, CDR2 YYEKEE (reference sequence). The CDR3 DNA reads as TGTGCCAGCAGCCACTGGGGGGGCAACGATTCGGGTGGCTACACCTTC. Translated, it gives CASSHWGGNDSGGYTF. Variable domain in full (rest from reference TRBV5-5 and TRBJ1-2): DAGVTQSPTHLIKTRGQQVTLRCSPISGHKSVSWYQQVLGQGPQFIFQYYEKEERGRGNFPDRFSARQFPNYSSELNVNALLLGDSALYLCASSHWGGNDSGGYTFGSGTRLTVV.

The chain combines TRBV4-2 with TRBJ2-2; D may be TRBD2 (5 bases). Trimming pared 0 bases from V and 15 bases from J, leaving 17 bases between. The CDR3 spans 14 residues. Germline values: CDR1 LGHNA, CDR2 YNFKEQ. CDR3 sequence reads: CASSQDGGGSRLFF. CDR3 in DNA: TGTGCCAGCAGCCAAGATGGAGGAGGTAGTCGGTTGTTTTTT.

This chain links TRBV2 with TRBJ2-3; 9 positions match TRBD1. V shed 7 bases and J 8 bases; nucleotides not matched to a gene: 16. Germline assignment: CDR1 SNHLY and CDR2 FYNNEI. CDR3 length: 16 amino acids. In DNA, the CDR3 is TGTGCCAGCACCGGCGGGACAGGGTATGCAAGAGGTACGCAGTATTTT. This sequence encodes CASTGGTGYARGTQYF.

This rearrangement joins TRBV6-5 to TRBJ1-5, with no clear D. Germline values: CDR1 MNHEY, CDR2 SVGAGI. This CDR3 is built from 16 residues. V was pared by 3 bases and J by 0 bases, with 12 bases between. This CDR3 reads CASSYSGVSSNQPQHF. The CDR3 DNA is TGTGCCAGCAGTTATTCCGGGGTATCTAGCAATCAGCCCCAGCATTTT.

This clone is a singleton in its sample. The chain uses TRBV5-8 and TRBJ2-5; 13 positions match TRBD2. V shed 1 base, J shed 5 bases, and the junction held 8 bases outside the gene matches. Germline V lookup: CDR1 SGHTS, CDR2 YDEGEE. The CDR3 loop spans 17 amino acids. CDR3 amino acids: CASSLRLAGGPEETQYF. The CDR3 coding sequence is TGTGCCAGCAGCTTGAGACTAGCGGGGGGACCCGAGGAGACCCAGTACTTC.

This chain links TRBV18 with TRBJ2-7; tentatively, D is TRBD1 (6 bases). Germline assignment: CDR1 KGHSH and CDR2 LQKENI. Trimming cost V 5 bases and J 3 bases, with 14 bases left between them. CDR3 size: 14 residues. The CDR3 spells CASSTEGDGYEQYF. The CDR3 DNA sequence: TGTGCCAGCTCAACCGAGGGGGACGGCTACGAGCAGTACTTC.

The gene calls are TRBV27 and TRBJ2-7, with D possibly matching TRBD2 (5 bases). V lost 0 bases to trimming and J lost 3 bases, with 9 bases between them. The CDR3 runs 14 residues. Germline CDR1 MNHEY, CDR2 SMNVEV (reference sequence). The CDR3: CASSLSGRGYEQYF. The CDR3 region has the DNA TGTGCCAGCAGTTTATCCGGTCGGGGCTACGAGCAGTACTTC.

The chain joins TRBV18 to TRBJ1-2; no clear D gene. Trimming left V 10 bases short and J 0 bases short, with 6 bases between. Germline V gene data show CDR1 as KGHSH and CDR2 as LQKENI. The CDR3 loop spans 11 amino acids. The CDR3 DNA follows: TGTGCCAACACAGCTAACTATGGCTACACCTTC. Translation gives CANTANYGYTF. Full variable domain (rest looked up from reference TRBV18 and TRBJ1-2): NAGVMQNPRHLVRRRGQEARLRCSPMKGHSHVYWYRQLPEEGLKFMVYLQKENIIDESGMPKERFSAEFPKEGPSILRIQQVVRGDSAAYFCANTANYGYTFGSGTRLTVV.

This clone showed up just a few times. Other DNA sequences in this specimen translate into the identical CDR3. CDR3 sequence: CASSFPNQPQHF. CDR3 bases: TGTGCCAGCAGCTTTCCGAATCAGCCCCAGCATTTT. This chain connects TRBV7-2 to TRBJ1-5; D gene unclear. Trimming took off 3 bases at V and 4 bases at J, with 4 bases between the two ends. This CDR3 spans 12 amino acids. CDR1 is SGHTA, CDR2 FQGNSA, per germline.

The chain employs TRBV11-1 and TRBJ2-7; a weak D match, TRBD2 (6 bases). CDR3 length equals 12 residues. CDR1 and CDR2 from the germline V gene are SGHAT and FQDESV (reference sequence). Trimming shortened V by 5 bases and J by 1 base, and 6 bases separated the two germline ends. The DNA of the CDR3 is TGTGCCAGCAGCCGGGGGTCCTACGAGCAGTACTTC. This encodes CASSRGSYEQYF. Based on the CDR3 plus reference TRBV11-1 and TRBJ2-7, the full variable domain is EAEVAQSPRYKITEKSQAVAFWCDPISGHATLYWYRQILGQGPELLVQFQDESVVDDSQLPKDRFSAERLKGVDSTLKIQPAELGDSAMYLCASSRGSYEQYFGPGTRLTVT.

This chain links TRBV19 with TRBJ1-3, with 7 bases identical to TRBD1. Germline loops: CDR1 LNHDA, CDR2 SQIVND (reference sequence). Losses at the gene ends were 3 bases for V and 2 bases for J; bases not matched to a gene: 4. This CDR3 is 15 amino acids long. The CDR3 nucleotides read TGTGCCAGTAGTATCGCCGGGACAGCTGGAAACACCATATATTTT. This gives the protein CASSIAGTAGNTIYF.

The chain is built from TRBV2 and TRBJ1-6; TRBD1 agrees at 9 bases. CDR3 length: 13 residues. Germline values: CDR1 SNHLY, CDR2 FYNNEI. The V segment lost 5 bases and the J segment 16 bases; nucleotides outside the gene matches: 9. The CDR3 is CASSYSPGQGLHF. In nucleotides, the CDR3 is TGTGCCAGCAGTTATAGTCCGGGACAGGGTCTCCACTTT.

The rearrangement links TRBV29-1 to TRBJ1-1; 7 positions match TRBD1. The CDR3 is 16 residues long. Trimming removed 5 bases from V and 1 base from J; junction bases left unmatched: 13. Germline CDR1 SQVTM, CDR2 ANQGSEA. CDR3 nucleotides: TGCAGCGTTCTCCTAGGGGGCAGGGGAAAGAACACTGAAGCTTTCTTT. Encoded protein: CSVLLGGRGKNTEAFF.

The chain uses TRBV5-8 and TRBJ1-4; possibly TRBD1 for D (5 bases). The CDR3 sequence is 18 residues long. Germline CDR1 SGHTS, CDR2 YDEGEE. Trimming took off 2 bases at V and 0 bases at J, with 17 bases between the two ends. The CDR3 protein is CASSLLSAGIATNEKLFF. Here the CDR3 DNA reads TGTGCCAGCAGCTTACTCTCGGCAGGGATAGCAACTAATGAAAAACTGTTTTTT.

The DNA of the CDR3 is TGTGCCAGCCGTACTCGGGGATCTAATGAAAAACTGTTTTTT. Protein sequence: CASRTRGSNEKLFF. The V and J genes are TRBV3-1 (or the pseudogene TRBV3-2) and TRBJ1-4; D unclear. The germline gives CDR1 LGHDT, CDR2 YNNKEL (reference sequence). The V end was cut by 8 bases, the J end by 3 bases, with 13 bases between. The CDR3 totals 14 residues.